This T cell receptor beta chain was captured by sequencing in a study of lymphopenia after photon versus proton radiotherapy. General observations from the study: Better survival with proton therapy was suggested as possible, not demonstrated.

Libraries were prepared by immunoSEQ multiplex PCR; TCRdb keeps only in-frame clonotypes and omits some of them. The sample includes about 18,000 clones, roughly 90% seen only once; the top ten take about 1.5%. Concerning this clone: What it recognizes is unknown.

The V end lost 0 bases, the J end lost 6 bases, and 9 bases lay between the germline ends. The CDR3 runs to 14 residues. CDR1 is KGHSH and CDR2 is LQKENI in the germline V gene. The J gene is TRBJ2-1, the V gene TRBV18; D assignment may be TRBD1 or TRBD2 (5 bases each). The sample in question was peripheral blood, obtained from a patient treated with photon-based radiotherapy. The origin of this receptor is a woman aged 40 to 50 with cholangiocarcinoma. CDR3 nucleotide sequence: TGTGCCAGCTCACCACCTCAGGGACGCAATGAGCAGTTCTTC. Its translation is CASSPPQGRNEQFF.